Shown below are 2 T cell receptor beta chains from a single sample sequenced in a study of T cells in Graves' hyperthyroidism and ophthalmopathy. TCR beta CDR3 regions were amplified from RNA. Using the HTBI primer set, a first-round RT-PCR was run on the TCR CDR3. TCRdb itself ran the multiplex PCR reads through MiXCR, one entry per CDR3 protein. The data hold approximately 600,000 distinct CDR3 sequences, with 14% to 15% observed a single time. The sequenced sample was blood. Every receptor here comes from a woman aged 40-49 years with Graves' ophthalmopathy.

CDR3 loop: CASSLDPRGNYQPQHF. CDR3 coding DNA: TGCGCCAGCAGCCTAGATCCCAGGGGTAACTATCAGCCCCAGCATTTT. The J gene is TRBJ1-5, the V gene TRBV4-1; D might be TRBD1 (6 bases). Germline CDR1 MGHRA, CDR2 YSYEKL. The CDR3 is 16 amino acids. Trimming cost V 4 bases and J 5 bases, with 18 bases left between them.

This clonotype appeared once. This rearrangement joins TRBV12-3 or TRBV12-4 to TRBJ1-2; D gene unclear. The CDR3 has 12 residues. V was trimmed by 6 bases and J by 4 bases, leaving 9 bases between them. CDR3 in DNA: TGTGCCAGCAGACGGGCCTCCTATGGCTACACCTTC. The encoded protein is CASRRASYGYTF.